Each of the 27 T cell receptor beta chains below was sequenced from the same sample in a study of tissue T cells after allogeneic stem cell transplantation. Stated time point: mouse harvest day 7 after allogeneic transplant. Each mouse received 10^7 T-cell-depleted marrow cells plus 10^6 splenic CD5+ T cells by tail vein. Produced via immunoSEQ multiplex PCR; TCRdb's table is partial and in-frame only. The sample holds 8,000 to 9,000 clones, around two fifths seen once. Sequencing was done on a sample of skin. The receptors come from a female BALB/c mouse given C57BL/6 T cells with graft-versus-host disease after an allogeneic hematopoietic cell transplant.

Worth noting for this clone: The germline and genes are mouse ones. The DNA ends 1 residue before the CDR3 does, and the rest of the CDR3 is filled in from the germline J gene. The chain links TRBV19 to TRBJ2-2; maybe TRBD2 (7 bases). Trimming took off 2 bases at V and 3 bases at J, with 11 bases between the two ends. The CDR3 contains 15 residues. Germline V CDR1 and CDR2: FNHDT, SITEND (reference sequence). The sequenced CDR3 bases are TGTGCCAGCAGTATGGGGGGCGCGGACACCGGGCAGCTCTAC. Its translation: CASSMGGADTGQLY. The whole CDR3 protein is CASSMGGADTGQLYF.

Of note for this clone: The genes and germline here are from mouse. The CDR3 loop is CASSPQGYQDTQYF. The CDR3 DNA, read in part, is TGTGCCAGCAGTCCACAGGGATATCAAGACACCCAGTAC. The chain uses TRBV26 and TRBJ2-5, with TRBD1 as a possible D gene (6 bases). From the germline J gene comes the end of the CDR3, since the read stops 1 residue before it. Germline CDR1 reads KGHPV; CDR2 reads FQNQEV (reference sequence). The ends were cut back, 4 bases at V and 3 bases at J, with 11 bases in the middle. This CDR3 spans 14 amino acids.

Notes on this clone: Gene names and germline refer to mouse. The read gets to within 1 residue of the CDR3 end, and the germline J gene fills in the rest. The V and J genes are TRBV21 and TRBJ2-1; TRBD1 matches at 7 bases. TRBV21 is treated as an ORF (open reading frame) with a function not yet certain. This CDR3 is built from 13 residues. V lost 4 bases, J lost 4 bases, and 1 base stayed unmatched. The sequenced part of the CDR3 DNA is TGTGCTAGCAGTCGACAGGGTTATGCTGAGCAGTTC. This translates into CASSRQGYAEQF. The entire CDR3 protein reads CASSRQGYAEQFF.

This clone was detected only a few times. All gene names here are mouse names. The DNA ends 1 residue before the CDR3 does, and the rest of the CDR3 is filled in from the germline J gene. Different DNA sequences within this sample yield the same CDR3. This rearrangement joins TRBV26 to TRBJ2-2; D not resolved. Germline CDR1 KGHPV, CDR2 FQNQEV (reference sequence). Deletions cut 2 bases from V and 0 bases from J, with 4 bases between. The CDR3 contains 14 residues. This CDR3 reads CASSLRTNTGQLYF. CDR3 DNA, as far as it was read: TGTGCCAGCAGTCTGAGGACAAACACCGGGCAGCTCTAC. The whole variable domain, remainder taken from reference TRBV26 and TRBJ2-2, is NSKVIQTPRYLVKGQGQKAKMRCIPEKGHPVVFWYQQNKNNEFKFLINFQNQEVLQQIDMTEKRFSAECPSNSPCSLEIQSSEAGDSALYLCASSLRTNTGQLYFGEGSKLTVL.

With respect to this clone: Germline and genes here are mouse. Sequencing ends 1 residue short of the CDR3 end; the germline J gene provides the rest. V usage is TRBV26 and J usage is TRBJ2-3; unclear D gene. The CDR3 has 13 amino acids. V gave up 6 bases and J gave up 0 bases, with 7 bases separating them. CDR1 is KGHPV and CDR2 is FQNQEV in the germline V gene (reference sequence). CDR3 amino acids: CASSRPSAETLYF. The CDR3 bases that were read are TGTGCCAGCAGCCGGCCTAGTGCAGAAACGCTGTAT. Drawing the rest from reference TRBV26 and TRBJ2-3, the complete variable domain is NSKVIQTPRYLVKGQGQKAKMRCIPEKGHPVVFWYQQNKNNEFKFLINFQNQEVLQQIDMTEKRFSAECPSNSPCSLEIQSSEAGDSALYLCASSRPSAETLYFGSGTRLTVL.

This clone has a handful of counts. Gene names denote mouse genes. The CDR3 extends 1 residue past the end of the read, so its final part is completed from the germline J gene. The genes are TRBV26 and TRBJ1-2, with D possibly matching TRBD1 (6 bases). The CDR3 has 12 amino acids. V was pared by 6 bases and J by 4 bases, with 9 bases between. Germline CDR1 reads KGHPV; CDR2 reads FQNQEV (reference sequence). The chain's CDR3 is CASSRGGSDYTF. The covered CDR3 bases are TGTGCCAGCAGCAGGGGAGGCTCCGACTACACC.

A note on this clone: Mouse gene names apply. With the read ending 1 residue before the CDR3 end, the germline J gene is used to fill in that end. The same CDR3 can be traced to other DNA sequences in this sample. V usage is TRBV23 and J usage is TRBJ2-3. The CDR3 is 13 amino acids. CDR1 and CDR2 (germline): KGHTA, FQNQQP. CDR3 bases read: TGCTCCAGCAGTCAAAATTCTGCAGAAACGCTGTAT. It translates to CSSSQNSAETLY. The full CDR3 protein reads CSSSQNSAETLYF.

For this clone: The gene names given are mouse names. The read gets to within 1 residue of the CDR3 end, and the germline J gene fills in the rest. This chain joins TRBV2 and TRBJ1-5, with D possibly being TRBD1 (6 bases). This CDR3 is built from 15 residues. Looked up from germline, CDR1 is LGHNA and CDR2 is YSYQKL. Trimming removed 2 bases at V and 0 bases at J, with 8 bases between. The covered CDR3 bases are TGTGCCAGCAGCCAATCAGGGGATAACAACCAGGCTCCGCTT. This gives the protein CASSQSGDNNQAPL. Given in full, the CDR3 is CASSQSGDNNQAPLF.

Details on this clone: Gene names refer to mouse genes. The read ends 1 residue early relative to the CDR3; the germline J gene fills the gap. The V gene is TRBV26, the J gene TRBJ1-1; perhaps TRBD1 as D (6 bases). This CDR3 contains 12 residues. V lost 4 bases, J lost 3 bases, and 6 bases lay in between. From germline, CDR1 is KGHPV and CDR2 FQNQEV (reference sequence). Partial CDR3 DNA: TGTGCCAGCAGTCGGACAGACACAGAAGTCTTC. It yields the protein CASSRTDTEVF. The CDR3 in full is CASSRTDTEVFF. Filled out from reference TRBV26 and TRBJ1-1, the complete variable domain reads NSKVIQTPRYLVKGQGQKAKMRCIPEKGHPVVFWYQQNKNNEFKFLINFQNQEVLQQIDMTEKRFSAECPSNSPCSLEIQSSEAGDSALYLCASSRTDTEVFFGKGTRLTVV.

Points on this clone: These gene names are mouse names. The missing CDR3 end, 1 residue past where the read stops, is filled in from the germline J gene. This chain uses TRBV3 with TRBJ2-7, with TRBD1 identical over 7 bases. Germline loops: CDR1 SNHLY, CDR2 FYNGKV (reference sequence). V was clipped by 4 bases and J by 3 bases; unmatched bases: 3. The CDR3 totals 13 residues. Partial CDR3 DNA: TGTGCCAGCAGCTCCCGGGACAGCTATGAACAGTAC. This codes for CASSSRDSYEQY. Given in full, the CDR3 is CASSSRDSYEQYF.

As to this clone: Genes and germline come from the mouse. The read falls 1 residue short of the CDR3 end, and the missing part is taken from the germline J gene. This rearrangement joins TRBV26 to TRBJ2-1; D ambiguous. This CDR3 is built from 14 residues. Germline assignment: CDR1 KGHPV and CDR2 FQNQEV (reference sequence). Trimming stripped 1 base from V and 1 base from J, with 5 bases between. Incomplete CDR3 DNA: TGTGCCAGCAGTCTGTACAAAAACTATGCTGAGCAGTTC. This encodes CASSLYKNYAEQF. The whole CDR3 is CASSLYKNYAEQFF.

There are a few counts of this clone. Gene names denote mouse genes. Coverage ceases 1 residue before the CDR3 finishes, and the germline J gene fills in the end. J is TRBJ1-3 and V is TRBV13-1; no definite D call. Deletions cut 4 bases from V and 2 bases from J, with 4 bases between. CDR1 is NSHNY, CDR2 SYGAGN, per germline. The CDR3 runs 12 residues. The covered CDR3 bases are TGTGCCAGCAGTTGGGCTGGAAATACGCTCTAT. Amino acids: CASSWAGNTLY. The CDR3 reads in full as CASSWAGNTLYF.

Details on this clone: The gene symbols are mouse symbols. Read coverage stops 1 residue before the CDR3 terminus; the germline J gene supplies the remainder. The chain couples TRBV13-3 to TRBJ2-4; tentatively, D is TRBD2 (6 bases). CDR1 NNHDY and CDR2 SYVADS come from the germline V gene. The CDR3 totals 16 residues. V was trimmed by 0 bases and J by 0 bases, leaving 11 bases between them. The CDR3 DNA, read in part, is TGTGCCAGCAGTGATGCGCTGGGGACTAGTCAAAACACCTTGTAC. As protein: CASSDALGTSQNTLY. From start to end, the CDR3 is CASSDALGTSQNTLYF.

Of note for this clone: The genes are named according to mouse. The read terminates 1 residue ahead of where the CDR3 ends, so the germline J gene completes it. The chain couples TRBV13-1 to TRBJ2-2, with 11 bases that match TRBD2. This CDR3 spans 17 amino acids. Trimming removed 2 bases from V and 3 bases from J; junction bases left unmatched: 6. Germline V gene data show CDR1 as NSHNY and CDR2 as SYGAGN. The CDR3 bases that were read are TGTGCCAGCAGTGAGCGGACTGGGGGGCGCGACACCGGGCAGCTCTAC. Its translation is CASSERTGGRDTGQLY. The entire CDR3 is CASSERTGGRDTGQLYF.

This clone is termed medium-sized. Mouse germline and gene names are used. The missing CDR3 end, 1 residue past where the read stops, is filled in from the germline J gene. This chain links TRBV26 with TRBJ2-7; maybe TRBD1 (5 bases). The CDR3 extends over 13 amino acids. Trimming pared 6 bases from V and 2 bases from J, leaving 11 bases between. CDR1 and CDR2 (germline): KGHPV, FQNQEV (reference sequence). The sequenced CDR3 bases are TGTGCCAGCAGAGACGGACAACCCTATGAACAGTAC. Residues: CASRDGQPYEQY. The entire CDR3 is CASRDGQPYEQYF. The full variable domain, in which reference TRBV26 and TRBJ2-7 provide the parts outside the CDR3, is NSKVIQTPRYLVKGQGQKAKMRCIPEKGHPVVFWYQQNKNNEFKFLINFQNQEVLQQIDMTEKRFSAECPSNSPCSLEIQSSEAGDSALYLCASRDGQPYEQYFGPGTRLTVL.

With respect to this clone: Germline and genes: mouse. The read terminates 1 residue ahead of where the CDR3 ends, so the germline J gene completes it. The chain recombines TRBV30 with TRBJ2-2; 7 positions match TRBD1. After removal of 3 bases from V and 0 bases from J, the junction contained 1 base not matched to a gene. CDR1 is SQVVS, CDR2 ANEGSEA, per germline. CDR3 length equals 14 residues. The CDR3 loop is CSSRTGPNTGQLYF. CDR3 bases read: TGTAGTTCTAGGACAGGGCCAAACACCGGGCAGCTCTAC.

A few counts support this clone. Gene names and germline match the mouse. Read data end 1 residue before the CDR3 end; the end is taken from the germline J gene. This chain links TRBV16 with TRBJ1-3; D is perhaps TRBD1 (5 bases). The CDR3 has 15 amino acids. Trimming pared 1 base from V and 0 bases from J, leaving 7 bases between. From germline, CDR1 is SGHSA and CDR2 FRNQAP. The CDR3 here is CASSLAGGSGNTLYF. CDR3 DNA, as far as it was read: TGTGCAAGCAGCTTAGCGGGGGGTTCTGGAAATACGCTCTAT.

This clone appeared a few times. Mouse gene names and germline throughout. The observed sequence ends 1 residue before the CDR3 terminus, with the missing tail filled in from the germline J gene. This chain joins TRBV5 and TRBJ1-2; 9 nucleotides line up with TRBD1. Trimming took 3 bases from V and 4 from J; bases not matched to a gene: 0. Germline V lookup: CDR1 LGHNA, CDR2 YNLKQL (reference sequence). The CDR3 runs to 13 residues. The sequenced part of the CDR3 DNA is TGTGCCAGCAGCCAGACAGGGGGCTCCGACTACACC. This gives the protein CASSQTGGSDYT. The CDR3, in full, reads CASSQTGGSDYTF.

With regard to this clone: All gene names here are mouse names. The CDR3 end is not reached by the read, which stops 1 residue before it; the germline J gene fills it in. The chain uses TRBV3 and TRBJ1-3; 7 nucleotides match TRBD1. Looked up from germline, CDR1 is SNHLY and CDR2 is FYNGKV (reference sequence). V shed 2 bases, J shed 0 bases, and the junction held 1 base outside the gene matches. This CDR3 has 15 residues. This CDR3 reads CASSLTGASGNTLYF. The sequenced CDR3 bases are TGTGCCAGCAGCTTAACAGGGGCTTCTGGAAATACGCTCTAT.

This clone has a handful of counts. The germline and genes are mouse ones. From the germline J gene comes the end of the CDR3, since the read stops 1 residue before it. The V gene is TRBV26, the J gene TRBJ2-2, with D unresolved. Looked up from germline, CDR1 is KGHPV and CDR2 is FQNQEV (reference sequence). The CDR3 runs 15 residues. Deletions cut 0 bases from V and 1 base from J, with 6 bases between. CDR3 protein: CASSLSNINTGQLYF. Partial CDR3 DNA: TGTGCCAGCAGTCTGTCGAACATAAACACCGGGCAGCTCTAC.

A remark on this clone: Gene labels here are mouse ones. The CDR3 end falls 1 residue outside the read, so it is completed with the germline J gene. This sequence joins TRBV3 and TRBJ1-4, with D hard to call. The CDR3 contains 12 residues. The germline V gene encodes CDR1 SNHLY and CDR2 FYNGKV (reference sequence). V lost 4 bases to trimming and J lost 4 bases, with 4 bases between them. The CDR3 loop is CASSSVNERLFF. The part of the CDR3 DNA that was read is TGTGCCAGCAGCTCCGTCAACGAAAGATTATTT.

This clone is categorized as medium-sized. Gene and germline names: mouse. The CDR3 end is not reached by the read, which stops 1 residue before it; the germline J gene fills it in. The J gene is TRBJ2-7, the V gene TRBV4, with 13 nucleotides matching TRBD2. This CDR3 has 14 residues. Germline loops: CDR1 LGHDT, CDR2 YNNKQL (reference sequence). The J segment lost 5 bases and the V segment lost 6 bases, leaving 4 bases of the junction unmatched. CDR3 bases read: TGTGCCAGCAGTCCGGACTGGGGGGGCGATGAACAGTAC. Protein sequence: CASSPDWGGDEQY. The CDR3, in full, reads CASSPDWGGDEQYF.

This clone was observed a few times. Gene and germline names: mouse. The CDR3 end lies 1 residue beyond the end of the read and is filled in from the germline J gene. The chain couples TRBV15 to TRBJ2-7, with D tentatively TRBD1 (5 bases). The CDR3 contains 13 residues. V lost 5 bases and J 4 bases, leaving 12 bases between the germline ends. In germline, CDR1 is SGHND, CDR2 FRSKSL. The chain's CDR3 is CASSPRQNYEQYF. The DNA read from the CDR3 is TGTGCCAGCAGTCCTCGACAGAATTATGAACAGTAC.

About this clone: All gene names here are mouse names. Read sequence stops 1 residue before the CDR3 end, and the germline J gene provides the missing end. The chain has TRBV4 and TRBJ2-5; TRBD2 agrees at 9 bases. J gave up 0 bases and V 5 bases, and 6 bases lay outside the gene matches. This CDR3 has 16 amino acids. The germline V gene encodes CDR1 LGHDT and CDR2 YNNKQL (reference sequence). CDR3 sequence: CASSRGWGGNQDTQYF. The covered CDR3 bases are TGTGCCAGCAGCCGCGGCTGGGGGGGTAACCAAGACACCCAGTAC.

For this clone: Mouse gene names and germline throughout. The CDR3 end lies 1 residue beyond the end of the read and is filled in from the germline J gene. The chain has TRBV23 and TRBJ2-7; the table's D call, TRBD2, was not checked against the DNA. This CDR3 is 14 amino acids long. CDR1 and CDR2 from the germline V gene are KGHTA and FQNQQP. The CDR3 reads CSSSQSMGGAEQYF. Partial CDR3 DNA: TGCTCCAGCAGTCAATCGATGGGGGGCGCTGAACAGTAC.

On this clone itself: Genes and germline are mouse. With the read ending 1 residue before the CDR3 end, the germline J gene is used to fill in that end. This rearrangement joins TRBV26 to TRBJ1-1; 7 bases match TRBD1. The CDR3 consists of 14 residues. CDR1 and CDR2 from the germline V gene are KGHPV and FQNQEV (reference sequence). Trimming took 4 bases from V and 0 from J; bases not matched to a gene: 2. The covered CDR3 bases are TGTGCCAGCAGTCCCCAGGGGGCAAACACAGAAGTCTTC. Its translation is CASSPQGANTEVF. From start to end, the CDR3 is CASSPQGANTEVFF.

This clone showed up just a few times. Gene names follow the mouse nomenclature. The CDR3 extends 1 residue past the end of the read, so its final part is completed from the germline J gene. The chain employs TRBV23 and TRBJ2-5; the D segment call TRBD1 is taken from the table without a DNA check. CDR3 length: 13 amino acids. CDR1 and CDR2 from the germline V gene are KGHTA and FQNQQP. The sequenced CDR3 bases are TGCTCCAGCAGGCAGGATAACCAAGACACCCAGTAC. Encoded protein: CSSRQDNQDTQY. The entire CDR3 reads CSSRQDNQDTQYF.